This T cell receptor beta chain was observed in a study of graft-versus-host responses after intestinal transplantation. TCRdb's table, derived via immunoSEQ multiplex PCR, lists solely in-frame clones and lacks some. The sample has about 110,000 clones; about 92% are singletons. In regard to this clone: Its specificity is not known.

V was trimmed by 3 bases and J by 3 bases, leaving 7 bases between them. CDR3 size: 13 residues. CDR1 and CDR2 (germline): LNHDA, SQIVND (reference sequence). The clonotype was recovered from a human donor who was the organ donor for an intestinal transplant. The sample was unstimulated CD8+ T cells sorted from spleen or lymph node cells, taken before transplant. The rearrangement uses TRBV19 and TRBJ2-3, with unresolved D. CDR3 bases: TGTGCCAGTAGTATCCTCAGGACAGATACGCAGTATTTT. This gives the protein CASSILRTDTQYF.